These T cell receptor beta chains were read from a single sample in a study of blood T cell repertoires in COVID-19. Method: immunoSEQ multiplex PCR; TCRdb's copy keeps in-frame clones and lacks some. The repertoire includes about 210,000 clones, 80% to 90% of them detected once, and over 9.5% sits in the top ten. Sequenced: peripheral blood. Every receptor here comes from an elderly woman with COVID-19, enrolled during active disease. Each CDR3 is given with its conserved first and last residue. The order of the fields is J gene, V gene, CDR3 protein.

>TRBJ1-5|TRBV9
CASSTGGAGGQPQHF
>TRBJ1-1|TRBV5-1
CASSVQGQGTEAFF
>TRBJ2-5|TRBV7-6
CASSLQGRTSGGRETQYF
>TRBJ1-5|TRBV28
CASSLSYQPQHF
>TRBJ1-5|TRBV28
CASSKDMSNQPQHF
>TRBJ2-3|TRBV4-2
CASSQVTSGDSGTQYF
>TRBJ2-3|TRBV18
CASSPLWDRGTDTQYF
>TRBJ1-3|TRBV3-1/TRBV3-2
CASSPRAFSGNTIYF
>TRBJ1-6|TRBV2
CASLQGYSPLHF
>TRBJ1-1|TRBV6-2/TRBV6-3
CASSYGTLMNTEAFF
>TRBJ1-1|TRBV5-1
CASSLPTGRKENTEAFF
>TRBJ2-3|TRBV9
CASSASGGAGTDTQYF
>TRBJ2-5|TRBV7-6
CASSLSGQETQYF
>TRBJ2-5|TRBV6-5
CASSYWGGQETQYF
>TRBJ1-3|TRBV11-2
CASSLVNSGNTIYF
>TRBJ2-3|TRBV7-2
CASSTGTRASTDTQYF
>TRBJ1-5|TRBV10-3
CAISESREGQPQHF
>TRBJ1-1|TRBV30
CAWTSGGTVGNTEAFF
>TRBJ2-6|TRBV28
CASSVTTRRHSGANVLTF
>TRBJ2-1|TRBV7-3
CASSRGTGNEQFF
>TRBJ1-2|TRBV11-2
CASSLAQGGLYGYTF
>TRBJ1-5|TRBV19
CASSDRGGGNQPQHF
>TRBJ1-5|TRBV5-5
CASSSPGGRFSNQPQHF
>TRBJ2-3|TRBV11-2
CASSPYLTGRGTDTQYF
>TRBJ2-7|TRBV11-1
CASSARGSSYEQYF
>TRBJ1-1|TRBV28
CASSLGTDLNTEAFF
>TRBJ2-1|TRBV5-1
CASSLAARGRYNEQFF
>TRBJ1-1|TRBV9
CASSSGGQGGESFF
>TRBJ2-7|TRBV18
CASSRASGGPSYEQYF
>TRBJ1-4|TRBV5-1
CASSLAQYEKLFF
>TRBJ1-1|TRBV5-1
CASREGVEAFF
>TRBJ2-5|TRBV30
CAWSSDRAETQYF
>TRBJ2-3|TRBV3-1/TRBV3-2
CASSQARADTQYF
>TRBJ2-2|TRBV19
CASSSPGAATGELFF
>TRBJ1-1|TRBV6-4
CASSEQGGVNTEAFF
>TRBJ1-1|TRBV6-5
CASSYPGGGTEAFF
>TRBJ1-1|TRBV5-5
CASSPRVGGILTEAFF
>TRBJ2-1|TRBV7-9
CASSSFTSGGLNRYNEQFF
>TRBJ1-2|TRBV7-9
CASSQSGQGAVGYTF
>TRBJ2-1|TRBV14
CASSQGGQGARINEQFF
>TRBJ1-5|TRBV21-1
CASSKNGHF
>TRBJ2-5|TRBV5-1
CASSLSGGETQYF